Below, 12 T cell receptor beta chains from the same sample are listed, as sequenced in a study of control samples from healthy donors and cancer patients. The method was immunoSEQ multiplex PCR; TCRdb's version includes in-frame clones alone and lacks a portion of them. Among about 170,000 clones, 70% to 90% were seen once, and the ten largest hold around 5.1%. The source material was blood. The receptors were gathered from a young woman in good health.

The genes are TRBV27 and TRBJ1-5, with 11 positions matching TRBD1. V was clipped by 6 bases and J by 4 bases; unmatched bases: 2. The germline gives CDR1 MNHEY, CDR2 SMNVEV (reference sequence). CDR3 length equals 14 residues. The CDR3 coding sequence is TGTGCCAGCAGGGGGACAGGGGGGAATCAGCCCCAGCATTTT. Translation: CASRGTGGNQPQHF.

This sequence joins TRBV12-3 or TRBV12-4 and TRBJ2-1, with D tentatively TRBD2 (6 bases). Trimming left V 3 bases short and J 7 bases short, with 10 bases between. The CDR3 runs to 13 residues. CDR3: CASSLLASNEQFF. The DNA of the CDR3 is TGTGCCAGCAGTTTGCTAGCGTCTAATGAGCAGTTCTTC.

The rearrangement joins TRBV28 to TRBJ1-6; maybe TRBD1 (6 bases). The germline V gene has CDR1 MDHEN and CDR2 SYDVKM. CDR3 length equals 14 residues. Trimming pared 6 bases from V and 3 bases from J, leaving 9 bases between. The chain's CDR3 is CASSLDSYNSPLHF. DNA of the CDR3: TGTGCCAGCAGCTTGGACAGCTATAATTCACCCCTCCACTTT.

V and J are TRBV28 and TRBJ2-7, with TRBD1 matching over 9 bases. The CDR3 contains 15 residues. V lost 6 bases and J lost 4; bases outside the gene matches: 10. The germline V gene has CDR1 MDHEN and CDR2 SYDVKM. The CDR3 loop reads CASRGWTGVLYEQYF. CDR3 DNA: TGTGCCAGCAGGGGATGGACAGGGGTTTTGTACGAGCAGTACTTC. Supplemented by reference TRBV28 and TRBJ2-7, the full variable domain reads DVKVTQSSRYLVKRTGEKVFLECVQDMDHENMFWYRQDPGLGLRLIYFSYDVKMKEKGDIPEGYSVSREKKERFSLILESASTNQTSMYLCASRGWTGVLYEQYFGPGTRLTVT.

The CDR3, as DNA: TGTGCCAGCAGCTCAACCATGACAGGAGATAATTCACCCCTCCACTTT. Translated, it gives CASSSTMTGDNSPLHF. V usage is TRBV7-9 and J usage is TRBJ1-6, with a possible D match to TRBD1 (6 bases). CDR1 and CDR2 from the germline V gene are SEHNR and FQNEAQ (reference sequence). V lost 4 bases, J lost 5 bases, and 15 bases lay in between. The CDR3 runs to 16 residues.

This clone was seen more than once but under ten times. The chain joins TRBV5-1 to TRBJ1-5, with D hard to call. The CDR3 is made up of 14 amino acids. V lost 1 base, J lost 9 bases, and 14 bases lay in between. In germline, CDR1 is SGHRS, CDR2 YFSETQ. CDR3 coding DNA: TGCGCCAGCAGCTTGTCCTCCCACGGGTCGCCCCAGCATTTT. Protein product: CASSLSSHGSPQHF.

Points on this clone: Other DNA variants within this sample encode the same CDR3. The CDR3 region has the DNA TGTGCCAGCAGGGGACTAGGGGGGACCTACAATGAGCAGTTCTTC. This encodes CASRGLGGTYNEQFF. This chain uses TRBV2 with TRBJ2-1; 8 bases are shared with TRBD2. Germline V gene sequence: CDR1 SNHLY, CDR2 FYNNEI. Trimming took 6 bases from V and 2 from J; bases not matched to a gene: 6. This CDR3 contains 15 residues. The variable domain in full, with the rest retrieved from reference TRBV2 and TRBJ2-1, is EPEVTQTPSHQVTQMGQEVILRCVPISNHLYFYWYRQILGQKVEFLVSFYNNEISEKSEIFDDQFSVERPDGSNFTLKIRSTKLEDSAMYFCASRGLGGTYNEQFFGPGTRLTVL.

CDR3: CATSENSQSRGYTF. The CDR3 DNA reads as TGTGCCACCAGTGAGAACTCTCAAAGTCGTGGCTACACCTTC. The chain carries TRBV24-1 and TRBJ1-2; D unresolved. Germline-derived CDR1 and CDR2 are KGHDR and SFDVKD. Trimming removed 4 bases at V and 7 bases at J, with 15 bases between. The CDR3 is 14 amino acids.

The V call is TRBV4-1, the J call TRBJ2-1; TRBD1 might be the D (5 bases). Germline V lookup: CDR1 MGHRA, CDR2 YSYEKL. The germline V and J ends were trimmed by 0 bases and 7 bases, with 10 bases remaining between them. The CDR3 is 14 residues long. The CDR3 loop reads CASSQESGLNEQFF. DNA for the CDR3: TGCGCCAGCAGCCAAGAGTCAGGGCTTAATGAGCAGTTCTTC.

The rearrangement links TRBV4-2 to TRBJ1-4; D is unresolved. The CDR3 is made up of 15 amino acids. Germline V gene sequence: CDR1 LGHNA, CDR2 YNFKEQ. V gave up 0 bases and J gave up 5 bases, with 10 bases separating them. The CDR3: CASSQDRRVNEKLFF. CDR3 sequence (DNA): TGTGCCAGCAGCCAAGATCGGAGAGTCAATGAAAAACTGTTTTTT.

The rearrangement links TRBV7-6 to TRBJ1-3; TRBD1 agrees at 7 bases. This CDR3 contains 17 residues. CDR1 and CDR2 (germline): SGHVS, FNYEAQ. The trim removed 4 bases at V and 4 bases at J, leaving 13 bases unmatched. The CDR3 protein is CASSSTPPTGSGNTIYF. CDR3 nucleotides: TGTGCCAGCAGCTCGACGCCCCCGACAGGGTCAGGAAACACCATATATTTT.

The chain links TRBV5-1 to TRBJ1-2; 8 bases align to TRBD1. The CDR3 has 14 amino acids. Germline CDR1 SGHRS, CDR2 YFSETQ. The V segment lost 4 bases and the J segment 5 bases; nucleotides outside the gene matches: 7. Here the CDR3 reads CASSPVDRVYGYTF. CDR3 DNA sequence: TGCGCCAGCAGCCCGGTGGACAGGGTTTATGGCTACACCTTC.